This is a list of T cell receptor beta chains from one sample in a study of T cell repertoires in cytomegalovirus infection. Each CDR3 protein gets one entry after TCRdb re-called the reads with MiXCR. The data hold 65,000 to 85,000 distinct CDR3 sequences, with about 30% observed a single time. No antigens are known for them. This sample comprised CD8+ T cells from cultured PBMCs, obtained from culture after CMV antigen stimulation. The receptors shown here come from a human donor in good health (CMV status not recorded). Some clones in this sample may be carry-over from other donors' samples. Both conserved end residues are part of each CDR3. Fields, in order: clone size, V gene, J gene, D gene, CDR3 protein, CDR3 DNA. D genes are given only for firm matches. Some rows have no size entry. The others give once, few or many, or a class for an expanded clone.

NA	TRBV19	TRBJ2-7	NA	CASSWTGRGSYEQYF	TGTGCCAGTAGTTGGACGGGAAGGGGTTCCTACGAGCAGTACTTC
many	TRBV7-2	TRBJ2-5	TRBD1	CASSSTGERETQYF	TGTGCCAGCAGCTCGACAGGGGAAAGAGAGACCCAGTACTTC
NA	TRBV12-5	TRBJ1-6	TRBD1	CASGPGTANSPLHF	TGTGCTAGTGGTCCCGGGACAGCAAATTCACCCCTCCACTTT
NA	TRBV9	TRBJ2-7	TRBD1	CASSAGTGNYEQYF	TGTGCCAGCAGCGCCGGGACAGGCAACTACGAGCAGTACTTC
few	TRBV5-6	TRBJ2-2	TRBD1	CASSSLDRLNTGELFF	TGTGCCAGCAGCTCGTTGGACAGGCTAAACACCGGGGAGCTGTTTTTT
NA	TRBV4-3	TRBJ1-1	NA	CASSQEQRNTEAFF	TGCGCCAGCAGCCAAGAACAGAGGAACACTGAAGCTTTCTTT
NA	TRBV18	TRBJ2-3	NA	CASSPPALSTDTQYF	TGTGCCAGCTCACCACCCGCGTTAAGCACAGATACGCAGTATTTT
many	TRBV15	TRBJ2-1	NA	CATSRGRDPYNEQFF	TGTGCCACCAGCAGAGGCAGGGACCCCTACAATGAGCAGTTCTTC
NA	TRBV19	TRBJ2-2	NA	CASSISGGELFF	TGTGCCAGTAGTATCTCCGGTGGGGAGCTGTTTTTT
NA	TRBV4-3	TRBJ1-2	NA	CASSQDLEQGAGYGYTF	TGCGCCAGCAGCCAAGATCTAGAACAGGGTGCAGGCTATGGCTACACCTTC
few	TRBV4-1	TRBJ2-2	NA	CASSQDEGSTGELFF	TGCGCCAGCAGCCAAGACGAGGGGAGCACCGGGGAGCTGTTTTTT
few	TRBV5-4	TRBJ2-1	NA	CAPGNSSYNEQFF	TGTGCCCCCGGCAACAGCTCCTACAATGAGCAGTTCTTC
few	TRBV12-3/TRBV12-4	TRBJ1-1	NA	CASSLGAQGTEAFF	TGTGCCAGCAGTTTAGGGGCACAGGGAACTGAAGCTTTCTTT
few	TRBV12-2	TRBJ2-7	NA	CASRLNYEQYF	TGTGCAAGTCGCTTGAACTACGAGCAGTACTTC
NA	TRBV11-2	TRBJ2-1	TRBD2	CASSSGVAGEGYNEQFF	TGTGCCAGCAGCTCCGGTGTGGCGGGAGAAGGATACAATGAGCAGTTCTTC